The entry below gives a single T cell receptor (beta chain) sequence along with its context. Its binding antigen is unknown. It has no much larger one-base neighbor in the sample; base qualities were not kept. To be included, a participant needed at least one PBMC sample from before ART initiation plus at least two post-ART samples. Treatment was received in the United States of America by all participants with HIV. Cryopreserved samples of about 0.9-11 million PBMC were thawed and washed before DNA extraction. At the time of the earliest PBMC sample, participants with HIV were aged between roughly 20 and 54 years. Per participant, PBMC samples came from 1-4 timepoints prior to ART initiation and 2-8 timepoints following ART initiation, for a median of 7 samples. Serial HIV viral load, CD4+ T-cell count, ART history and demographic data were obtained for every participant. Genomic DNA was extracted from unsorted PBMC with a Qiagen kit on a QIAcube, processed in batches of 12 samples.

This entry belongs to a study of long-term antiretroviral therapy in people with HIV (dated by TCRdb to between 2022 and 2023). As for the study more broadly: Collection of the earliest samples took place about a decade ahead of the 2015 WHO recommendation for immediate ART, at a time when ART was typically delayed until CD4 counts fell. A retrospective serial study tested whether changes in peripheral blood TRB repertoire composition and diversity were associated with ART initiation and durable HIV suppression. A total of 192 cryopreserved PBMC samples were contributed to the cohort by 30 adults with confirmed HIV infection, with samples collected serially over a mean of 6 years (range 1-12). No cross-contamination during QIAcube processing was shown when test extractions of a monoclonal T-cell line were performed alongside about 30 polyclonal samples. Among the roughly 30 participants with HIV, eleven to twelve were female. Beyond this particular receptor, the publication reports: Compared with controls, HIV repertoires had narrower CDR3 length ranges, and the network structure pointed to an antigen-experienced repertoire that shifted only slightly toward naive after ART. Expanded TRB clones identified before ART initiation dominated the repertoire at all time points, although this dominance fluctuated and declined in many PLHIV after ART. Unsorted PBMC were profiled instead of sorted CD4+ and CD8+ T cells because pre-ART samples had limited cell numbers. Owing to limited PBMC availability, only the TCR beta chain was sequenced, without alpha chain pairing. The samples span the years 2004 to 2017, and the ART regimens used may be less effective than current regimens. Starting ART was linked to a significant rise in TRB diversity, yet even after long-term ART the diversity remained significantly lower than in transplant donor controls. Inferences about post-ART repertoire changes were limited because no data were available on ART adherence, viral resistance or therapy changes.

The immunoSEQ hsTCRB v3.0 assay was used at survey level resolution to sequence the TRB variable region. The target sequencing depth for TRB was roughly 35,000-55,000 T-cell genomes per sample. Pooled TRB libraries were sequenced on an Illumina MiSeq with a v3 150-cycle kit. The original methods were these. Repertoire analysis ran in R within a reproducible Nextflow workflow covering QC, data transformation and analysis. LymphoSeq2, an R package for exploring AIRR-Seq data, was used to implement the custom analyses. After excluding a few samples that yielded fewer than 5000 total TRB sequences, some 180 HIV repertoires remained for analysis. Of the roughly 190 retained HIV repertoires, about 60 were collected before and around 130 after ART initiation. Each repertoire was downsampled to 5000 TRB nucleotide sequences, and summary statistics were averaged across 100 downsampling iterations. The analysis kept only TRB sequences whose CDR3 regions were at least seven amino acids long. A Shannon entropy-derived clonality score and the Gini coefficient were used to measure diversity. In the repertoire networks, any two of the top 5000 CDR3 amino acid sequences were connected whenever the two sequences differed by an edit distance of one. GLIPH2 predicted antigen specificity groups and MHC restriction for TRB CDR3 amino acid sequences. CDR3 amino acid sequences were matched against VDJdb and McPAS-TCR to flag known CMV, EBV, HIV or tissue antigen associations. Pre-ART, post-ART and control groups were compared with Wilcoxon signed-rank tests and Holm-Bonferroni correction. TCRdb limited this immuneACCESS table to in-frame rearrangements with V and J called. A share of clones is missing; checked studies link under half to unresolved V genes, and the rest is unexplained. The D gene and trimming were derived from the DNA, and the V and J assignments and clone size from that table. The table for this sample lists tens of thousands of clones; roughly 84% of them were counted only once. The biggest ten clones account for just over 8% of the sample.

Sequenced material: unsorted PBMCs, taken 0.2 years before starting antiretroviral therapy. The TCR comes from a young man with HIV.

The DNA sequence is as follows: TGTGCCAGCATGCTGGCCCCCTACGAGCAGTACTTC. Translated, it gives CASMLAPYEQYF. Recombination linked TRBV2 to TRBJ2-7; a confident D gene designation cannot be given. Including the terminal cysteine and phenylalanine, the CDR3 comprises 12 residues. Only the CDR3 DNA is retained, 36 bases long and in frame from the first base. Trimming at the junction amounts to 7 bases on V and 2 bases on J, and the germline ends lie 9 bases apart. CDR1 SNHLY and CDR2 FYNNEI were looked up in the germline V gene.